One T cell receptor (beta chain) is described in this entry. At one end the junction does not follow the germline gene, possibly because of a read error. The data stem from a study of CD4 and CD8 cells across lung adenocarcinoma regions. The patients had localized lung adenocarcinoma, a non-small cell subtype. One entry per CDR3 protein results from TCRdb running MiXCR on the PCR reads. The data contain about 7,700 distinct CDR3 sequences, around 43% of them singletons. The CDR3 sequence is 18 residues long. Germline CDR1 and CDR2: MDHEN and SYDVKM. Sample: CD4+ T cells from the margin of a lung tumor. J is TRBJ2-3 and V is TRBV28, with D perhaps matching TRBD2 (5 bases). The sequence was collected from a male donor with lung adenocarcinoma. The CD4 and CD8 labels of this study may be unreliable. CDR3 protein: CASKDLALAGAGPDTQYF. Written as DNA, the CDR3 is TGTGCCAGCAAGGACCTCGCATTGGCGGGTGCCGGGCCAGATACCCAGTATTTT.